This T cell receptor (beta chain) was sequenced in a study of blood T cell repertoires in COVID-19. Study context: T cells, B-cell-depleted T cells, or PBMCs supplied cDNA or gDNA.

Authors' methods: The assay estimated nucleated cells by amplifying reference gene primers. Assay used: immunoSEQ multiplex PCR; TCRdb lists only in-frame clones, some missing. V and J calls and clone size are those listed in that table; D and trimming were worked out from the DNA. Found here are roughly 300,000 clones, 86% of them singletons; the top ten hold around 9.3%. The sequence was collected from a woman in her late teens or twenties who had recovered from COVID-19. The sequenced sample consisted of PBMCs or T cells enriched from blood (not recorded which).

The CDR3 DNA is TGTGCCAGCAGCTTAGCGGGGACTAGAAATGAGCAGTTCTTC. It specifies CASSLAGTRNEQFF. This chain links TRBV7-8 with TRBJ2-1, with TRBD2 matching 8 bases. V was clipped by 0 bases and J by 7 bases; unmatched bases: 2. CDR3 size: 14 residues. Germline CDR1 SGHVS, CDR2 FQNEAQ.